This T cell receptor beta chain was sequenced during a study of CD8 T cells in Susac syndrome. Study context: Among the Susac syndrome patients sequenced, five or six had active disease and about eight were in remission.

TEMRA cells were FACS-enriched, while CD8+ and CD4+ T cells were negatively isolated. Random hexamers primed reverse transcription of roughly 0.5 to 1 ug RNA. Multiplex immunoSEQ PCR targeted 54 Vbeta and 13 Jbeta TCR beta segments. MiXCR was run by TCRdb on the immunoSEQ multiplex PCR reads, yielding one entry per CDR3 protein. The table lists 95,000 to 150,000 distinct CDR3 sequences, roughly 94% of them singletons, with around 0.28% in the top ten. Trimming removed 4 bases from V and 1 base from J, with 8 bases in between. CDR1 is SGHNT, CDR2 YYREEE, per germline (reference sequence). The CDR3 contains 14 residues. The count of this clonotype is one.

This receptor was obtained from a human donor with Susac syndrome. This chain uses TRBV5-4 with TRBJ2-2; no clear D gene. Material for sequencing was CD8+ T cells from PBMCs. The CDR3 here is CASSPSENTGELFF. As DNA, the CDR3 is TGTGCCAGCAGCCCCTCCGAGAACACCGGGGAGCTGTTTTTT.